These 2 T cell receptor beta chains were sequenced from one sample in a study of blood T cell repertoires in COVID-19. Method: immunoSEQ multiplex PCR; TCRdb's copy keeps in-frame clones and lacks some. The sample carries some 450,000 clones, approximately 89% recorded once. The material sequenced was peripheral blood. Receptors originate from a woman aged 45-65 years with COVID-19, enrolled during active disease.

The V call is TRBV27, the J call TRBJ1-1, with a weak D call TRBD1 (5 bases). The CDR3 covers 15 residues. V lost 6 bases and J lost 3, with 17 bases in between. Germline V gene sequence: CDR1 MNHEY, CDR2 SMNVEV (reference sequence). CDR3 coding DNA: TGTGCCAGCAGCGCCCGGGCAGCGGGGGACACTGAAGCTTTCTTT. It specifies CASSARAAGDTEAFF.

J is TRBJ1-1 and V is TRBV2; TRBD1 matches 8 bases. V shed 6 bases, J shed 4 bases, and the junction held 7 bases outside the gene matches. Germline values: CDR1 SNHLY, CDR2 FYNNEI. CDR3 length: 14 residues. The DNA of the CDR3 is TGTGCCAGCAGACAACAGGGGGAGGGCACTGAAGCTTTCTTT. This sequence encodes CASRQQGEGTEAFF.